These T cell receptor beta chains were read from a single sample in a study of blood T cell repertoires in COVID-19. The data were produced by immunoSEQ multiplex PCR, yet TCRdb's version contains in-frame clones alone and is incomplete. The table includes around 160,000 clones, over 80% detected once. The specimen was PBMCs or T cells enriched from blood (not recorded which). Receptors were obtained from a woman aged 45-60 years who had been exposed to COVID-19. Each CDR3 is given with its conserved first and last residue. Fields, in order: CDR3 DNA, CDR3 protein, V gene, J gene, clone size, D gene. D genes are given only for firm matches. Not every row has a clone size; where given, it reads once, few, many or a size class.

CDR3nt: TGTGCCTGGAGCGCGGGACTCTACAATGAGCAGTTCTTC
CDR3aa: CAWSAGLYNEQFF
v_gene: TRBV30
j_gene: TRBJ2-1
abundance: .
d_gene: .

CDR3nt: TGTGCCAGCAGTTACGCTACTGCCCAAGAGACCCAGTACTTC
CDR3aa: CASSYATAQETQYF
v_gene: TRBV6-5
j_gene: TRBJ2-5
abundance: .
d_gene: .

CDR3nt: TGTGCCAGCAGCAGAAGAGGGGAGGATGAGCAGTTCTTC
CDR3aa: CASSRRGEDEQFF
v_gene: TRBV7-9
j_gene: TRBJ2-1
abundance: .
d_gene: .

CDR3nt: TGTGCCAGCAGCTTAGATAGCGGGAGCAGGACAGATACGCAGTATTTT
CDR3aa: CASSLDSGSRTDTQYF
v_gene: TRBV7-2
j_gene: TRBJ2-3
abundance: .
d_gene: TRBD2

CDR3nt: TGTGCCAGCAGCTTGGACAGTCAATCTGAAGCTTTCTTT
CDR3aa: CASSLDSQSEAFF
v_gene: TRBV5-4
j_gene: TRBJ1-1
abundance: many
d_gene: .

CDR3nt: TGTGCCAGCAGCCCCAGCCAGCGGGGTCCCTACAATGAGCAGTTCTTC
CDR3aa: CASSPSQRGPYNEQFF
v_gene: TRBV5-5
j_gene: TRBJ2-1
abundance: .
d_gene: TRBD2

CDR3nt: TGTGCCAGCAGCCAGTTCCAGGGGGGACCCCTCCACTTT
CDR3aa: CASSQFQGGPLHF
v_gene: TRBV14
j_gene: TRBJ1-6
abundance: few
d_gene: TRBD1

CDR3nt: TGCAGCGTTGACCCGACTGGCAGCTCCTACAATGAGCAGTTCTTC
CDR3aa: CSVDPTGSSYNEQFF
v_gene: TRBV29-1
j_gene: TRBJ2-1
abundance: .
d_gene: .

CDR3nt: TGTGCCAGCAGCGTAACATCCAGCGGGGCAGACAATGAGCAGTTCTTC
CDR3aa: CASSVTSSGADNEQFF
v_gene: TRBV9
j_gene: TRBJ2-1
abundance: .
d_gene: TRBD2

CDR3nt: TGTGCCAGCTCACCAGCCCTGGGCCCAGATACGCAGTATTTT
CDR3aa: CASSPALGPDTQYF
v_gene: TRBV18
j_gene: TRBJ2-3
abundance: many
d_gene: .

CDR3nt: TGTGCCAGCAGCAAAAGAAAACAGGGGGCCTACGAGCAGTACTTC
CDR3aa: CASSKRKQGAYEQYF
v_gene: TRBV21-1
j_gene: TRBJ2-7
abundance: .
d_gene: .

CDR3nt: TGTGCCAGCAGCCTACAGGAACAGCCCCAGCATTTT
CDR3aa: CASSLQEQPQHF
v_gene: TRBV7-9
j_gene: TRBJ1-5
abundance: .
d_gene: .

CDR3nt: TGCGCCAGCAGCCAAGATGAACTAGCGGGAAACAATGAGCAGTTCTTC
CDR3aa: CASSQDELAGNNEQFF
v_gene: TRBV4-1
j_gene: TRBJ2-1
abundance: .
d_gene: TRBD2

CDR3nt: TGTGCCAGCAGCTTAGCAGCGATGGGAGAGAAGACCCAGTACTTC
CDR3aa: CASSLAAMGEKTQYF
v_gene: TRBV7-2
j_gene: TRBJ2-5
abundance: once
d_gene: .

CDR3nt: TGTGCCAGCAGCCTGGGACTAGCGGGCGGCCAAGAGACCCAGTACTTC
CDR3aa: CASSLGLAGGQETQYF
v_gene: TRBV7-2
j_gene: TRBJ2-5
abundance: .
d_gene: TRBD2

CDR3nt: TGTGCCATCAGCCCTGGACAGGGAAAAGCAGCTGAAGCTTTCTTT
CDR3aa: CAISPGQGKAAEAFF
v_gene: TRBV10-3
j_gene: TRBJ1-1
abundance: .
d_gene: TRBD1

CDR3nt: TGCGCCAGCAGCTTGCAAGCGGGGGACAATGAGCAGTTCTTC
CDR3aa: CASSLQAGDNEQFF
v_gene: TRBV5-1
j_gene: TRBJ2-1
abundance: .
d_gene: TRBD2

CDR3nt: TGTGCCAGCAGCGCTAGCGGGGGGACTAGCACAGATACGCAGTATTTT
CDR3aa: CASSASGGTSTDTQYF
v_gene: TRBV9
j_gene: TRBJ2-3
abundance: .
d_gene: TRBD2

CDR3nt: TGTGCCAGCAGCTTATCGGGAATGGGTGAAGCTTTCTTT
CDR3aa: CASSLSGMGEAFF
v_gene: TRBV5-8
j_gene: TRBJ1-1
abundance: .
d_gene: .

CDR3nt: TGTGCCAGCAGTCTCCGGACAGGGGGCGCGGGACTAGCCAAAAACATTCAGTACTTC
CDR3aa: CASSLRTGGAGLAKNIQYF
v_gene: TRBV2
j_gene: TRBJ2-4
abundance: .
d_gene: TRBD1

CDR3nt: TGTGCCAGCAGCTTAGACACCGATCAGCCCCAGCATTTT
CDR3aa: CASSLDTDQPQHF
v_gene: TRBV7-8
j_gene: TRBJ1-5
abundance: .
d_gene: .

CDR3nt: TGTGCCAGCTCAGGGGACCAGGGTAGCGGGAGCTTCAACGAGCAGTACTTC
CDR3aa: CASSGDQGSGSFNEQYF
v_gene: TRBV18
j_gene: TRBJ2-7
abundance: .
d_gene: TRBD2

CDR3nt: TGTGCCAGCAGCCCAACCAGCGGGGGGAGAGATACGCAGTATTTT
CDR3aa: CASSPTSGGRDTQYF
v_gene: TRBV7-3
j_gene: TRBJ2-3
abundance: .
d_gene: TRBD2

CDR3nt: TGTGCCAGCAGTTTTGTGGGGAGCTCCTACGAGCAGTACTTC
CDR3aa: CASSFVGSSYEQYF
v_gene: TRBV27
j_gene: TRBJ2-7
abundance: .
d_gene: .

CDR3nt: TGTGCCAGCAGCTTGCAGCAGGCCAGAGGGACTGAAGCTTTCTTT
CDR3aa: CASSLQQARGTEAFF
v_gene: TRBV5-5
j_gene: TRBJ1-1
abundance: .
d_gene: .

CDR3nt: TGTGCCAGCAGTTCTAGCGGGAGTAGCCTGGGCGATGAGCAGTTCTTC
CDR3aa: CASSSSGSSLGDEQFF
v_gene: TRBV6-5
j_gene: TRBJ2-1
abundance: .
d_gene: TRBD2

CDR3nt: TGTGCCAGCCAGACTAGCGGGGGGGCCGGGGAGCTGTTTTTT
CDR3aa: CASQTSGGAGELFF
v_gene: TRBV19
j_gene: TRBJ2-2
abundance: .
d_gene: TRBD2

CDR3nt: TGCGCCAGCAGTGACAGGGTAGCCCTGGGCACTGAAGCTTTCTTT
CDR3aa: CASSDRVALGTEAFF
v_gene: TRBV10-1
j_gene: TRBJ1-1
abundance: .
d_gene: .

CDR3nt: TGTGCCAGCAGTTTAGGGACAGGGGGGTATGGCTACACCTTC
CDR3aa: CASSLGTGGYGYTF
v_gene: TRBV27
j_gene: TRBJ1-2
abundance: .
d_gene: TRBD1

CDR3nt: TGTGCCAGCACTCCGGAGGGGCCGTTGATGAACACTGAAGCTTTCTTT
CDR3aa: CASTPEGPLMNTEAFF
v_gene: TRBV2
j_gene: TRBJ1-1
abundance: once
d_gene: .

CDR3nt: TGCGCCAGCAGCCTCCGGGACAGGGGTATAGGTAATTCACCCCTCCACTTT
CDR3aa: CASSLRDRGIGNSPLHF
v_gene: TRBV4-1
j_gene: TRBJ1-6
abundance: .
d_gene: TRBD1

CDR3nt: TGTGCCAGCAGCGAGGCGGGGGGGTCCTACAATGAGCAGTTCTTC
CDR3aa: CASSEAGGSYNEQFF
v_gene: TRBV7-2
j_gene: TRBJ2-1
abundance: .
d_gene: TRBD2

CDR3nt: TGTGCCAGCAGCGCGATGGGACAGGGGCTGGAGACCCAGTACTTC
CDR3aa: CASSAMGQGLETQYF
v_gene: TRBV5-4
j_gene: TRBJ2-5
abundance: .
d_gene: TRBD1

CDR3nt: TGTGCCAGCAGCACGGGGACAGGGCTGCGGAACACTGAAGCTTTCTTT
CDR3aa: CASSTGTGLRNTEAFF
v_gene: TRBV6-2/TRBV6-3
j_gene: TRBJ1-1
abundance: .
d_gene: TRBD1

CDR3nt: TGTGCCAGCAGTTTATCGACAGGTCTCAATGTCTACGAGCAGTACTTC
CDR3aa: CASSLSTGLNVYEQYF
v_gene: TRBV27
j_gene: TRBJ2-7
abundance: .
d_gene: .

CDR3nt: TGTGCCAGTAGTCTCCAGACAGTTGGTCAGCCCCAGCATTTT
CDR3aa: CASSLQTVGQPQHF
v_gene: TRBV19
j_gene: TRBJ1-5
abundance: .
d_gene: .

CDR3nt: TGTGCCAGCAGTTACAACCCGGGCACTGAAGCTTTCTTT
CDR3aa: CASSYNPGTEAFF
v_gene: TRBV6-5
j_gene: TRBJ1-1
abundance: .
d_gene: .

CDR3nt: TGTGCCAGCAGCCCCGACAGGCCTTCGGTCTACACCTTC
CDR3aa: CASSPDRPSVYTF
v_gene: TRBV6-5
j_gene: TRBJ1-2
abundance: .
d_gene: .

CDR3nt: TGTGCCAGCAGCGTGAGACTAGGTAGCACCGGGGAGCTGTTTTTT
CDR3aa: CASSVRLGSTGELFF
v_gene: TRBV9
j_gene: TRBJ2-2
abundance: few
d_gene: .

CDR3nt: TGTGCCAGCAGCGAACTAGCGGGGGGGCCGGAGCGAGAGACCCAGTACTTC
CDR3aa: CASSELAGGPERETQYF
v_gene: TRBV7-6
j_gene: TRBJ2-5
abundance: .
d_gene: TRBD2

CDR3nt: TGTGCCAGCAGCGAGACAGGGAGCGAAGCTTTCTTT
CDR3aa: CASSETGSEAFF
v_gene: TRBV9
j_gene: TRBJ1-1
abundance: .
d_gene: TRBD1

CDR3nt: TGTGCCTGGGTGGGAGCCTATAATTCACCCCTCCACTTT
CDR3aa: CAWVGAYNSPLHF
v_gene: TRBV30
j_gene: TRBJ1-6
abundance: .
d_gene: .

CDR3nt: TGTGCCAGTAGTCCGGGACAGGCCTACGAGCAGTACTTC
CDR3aa: CASSPGQAYEQYF
v_gene: TRBV19
j_gene: TRBJ2-7
abundance: .
d_gene: TRBD1

CDR3nt: TGTGCCAGCAGCTTGGAAAGGGGTTTTTCTGAAGCTTTCTTT
CDR3aa: CASSLERGFSEAFF
v_gene: TRBV5-5
j_gene: TRBJ1-1
abundance: .
d_gene: .

CDR3nt: TGTGCCAGTAGTACCCTTCGTACGGTCCACACTGAAGCTTTCTTT
CDR3aa: CASSTLRTVHTEAFF
v_gene: TRBV19
j_gene: TRBJ1-1
abundance: .
d_gene: .

CDR3nt: TGTGCCACCAGCACCTACTTAGCCGGGACTTTTTTCAGTGGCTACACCTTC
CDR3aa: CATSTYLAGTFFSGYTF
v_gene: TRBV15
j_gene: TRBJ1-2
abundance: .
d_gene: .

CDR3nt: TGTGCCAGCAGCTTAGTCGGGGGTTCTACCCCTAACCTTTATGGCTACACCTTC
CDR3aa: CASSLVGGSTPNLYGYTF
v_gene: TRBV11-2
j_gene: TRBJ1-2
abundance: .
d_gene: .

CDR3nt: TGTGCCAGTAGTATAGATCCAGGGACAGATACGCAGTATTTT
CDR3aa: CASSIDPGTDTQYF
v_gene: TRBV19
j_gene: TRBJ2-3
abundance: .
d_gene: .

CDR3nt: TGCAGTGCTAGTGTCCGGGAGGGATGGAATGAGCAGTTCTTC
CDR3aa: CSASVREGWNEQFF
v_gene: TRBV20-1
j_gene: TRBJ2-1
abundance: .
d_gene: TRBD2

CDR3nt: TGTGCCAGCAGTTCGGTAGGGAGGATTCAGCCCCAGCATTTT
CDR3aa: CASSSVGRIQPQHF
v_gene: TRBV28
j_gene: TRBJ1-5
abundance: .
d_gene: .

CDR3nt: TGCAGCGCGTGGGGGGGCGCGGGAACCCAGTACTTC
CDR3aa: CSAWGGAGTQYF
v_gene: TRBV29-1
j_gene: TRBJ2-5
abundance: .
d_gene: .

CDR3nt: TGTGCCAGCAGCACCCGGACTTTGCTGAATGAGCAGTTCTTC
CDR3aa: CASSTRTLLNEQFF
v_gene: TRBV7-2
j_gene: TRBJ2-1
abundance: .
d_gene: .

CDR3nt: TGCGCCAGCAGCTTGAGAGACAGCTCCGATGGGCAGTATTTT
CDR3aa: CASSLRDSSDGQYF
v_gene: TRBV5-1
j_gene: TRBJ2-3
abundance: .
d_gene: .

CDR3nt: TGTGCCAGCAGTGCCTTAGGAGGGGTAGGATCCGGCTACACCTTC
CDR3aa: CASSALGGVGSGYTF
v_gene: TRBV6-4
j_gene: TRBJ1-2
abundance: .
d_gene: .